What follows are 27 T cell receptor beta chains derived from one specimen sequenced in a study of T-cell memory formation after mild COVID-19. TCRdb ran MiXCR on the 5' RACE reads and lists one entry per CDR3 protein. The sample has 120,000 to 150,000 distinct CDR3 sequences; 15% to 20% are singletons. Sequencing was done on a sample of PBMCs or a T cell subset sorted from them (not recorded which). The receptors derive from an adult woman who had mild COVID-19 (a few samples of this study predate the infection). Cell type and time point are not known.

This clonotype showed up just a few times. The chain has TRBV5-5 and TRBJ1-1; D might be TRBD1 (5 bases). Germline CDR1 reads SGHKS; CDR2 reads YYEKEE (reference sequence). The ends were cut back, 0 bases at V and 4 bases at J, with 13 bases in the middle. This CDR3 has 15 residues. This CDR3 reads CASSLAQGRGTEAFF. CDR3 coding DNA: TGTGCCAGCAGCTTGGCCCAGGGAAGGGGCACTGAAGCTTTCTTT. The full variable domain, in which reference TRBV5-5 and TRBJ1-1 provide the parts outside the CDR3, is DAGVTQSPTHLIKTRGQQVTLRCSPISGHKSVSWYQQVLGQGPQFIFQYYEKEERGRGNFPDRFSARQFPNYSSELNVNALLLGDSALYLCASSLAQGRGTEAFFGQGTRLTVV.

The genes are TRBV24-1 and TRBJ2-1, with 8 nucleotides matching TRBD1. Germline trimming cut 10 bases from V and 6 bases from J; bases unmatched to any gene: 7. This CDR3 has 13 residues. Germline V gene data show CDR1 as KGHDR and CDR2 as SFDVKD. In nucleotides, the CDR3 is TGTGCCACGAAACGGACAGGGAGCAATGAGCAGTTCTTC. Encoded protein: CATKRTGSNEQFF.

The table lists this clonotype with a few counts. The CDR3 region is CASSLGLVLQGSYEQYF. The CDR3 nucleotides read TGTGCCAGCAGCTTAGGATTGGTACTGCAGGGTTCCTACGAGCAGTACTTC. The V call is TRBV7-2, the J call TRBJ2-7, with a tentative D call TRBD1 (5 bases). The V end was cut by 1 base, the J end by 1 base, with 17 bases between. Germline assignment: CDR1 SGHTA and CDR2 FQGNSA. The CDR3 has 17 residues.

This clonotype was seen more than once but under ten times. The chain couples TRBV28 to TRBJ1-1; possibly TRBD1 for D (6 bases). The germline V gene encodes CDR1 MDHEN and CDR2 SYDVKM. V gave up 5 bases and J gave up 4 bases, with 14 bases separating them. The CDR3 is made up of 14 amino acids. The CDR3 spells CASSLPQGSTEAFF. Written as DNA, the CDR3 is TGTGCCAGCAGTCTGCCCCAGGGGTCCACTGAAGCTTTCTTT.

The rearrangement links TRBV29-1 to TRBJ2-3; D perhaps matches TRBD1 (6 bases). Trimming took 1 base from V and 0 from J, leaving 14 bases between them. Germline CDR1 is SQVTM and CDR2 is ANQGSEA. The CDR3 consists of 16 residues. The CDR3 nucleotides read TGCAGCGTTGAAGGGGCACAGGGTGCCAGCACAGATACGCAGTATTTT. As protein: CSVEGAQGASTDTQYF.

This chain links TRBV14 with TRBJ2-2, with 8 bases fitting TRBD2. The V segment lost 4 bases and the J segment 2 bases; nucleotides outside the gene matches: 9. Per the germline V gene, CDR1 is SGHDN and CDR2 is FVKESK. The CDR3 extends over 17 amino acids. CDR3 amino acids: CASSPISGGRNTGELFF. In DNA, the CDR3 is TGTGCCAGCAGCCCCATCTCGGGGGGGCGTAACACCGGGGAGCTGTTTTTT.

This clonotype was detected a few times. The chain recombines TRBV5-6 with TRBJ2-7, with TRBD1 identical over 12 bases. Germline trimming cut 5 bases from V and 5 bases from J; bases unmatched to any gene: 11. The V gene's germline CDR1 is SGHDT and CDR2 YYEEEE. The CDR3 sequence is 16 residues long. The CDR3 is CASRTPGTGGVDEQYF. The DNA for the CDR3 is TGTGCCAGCAGAACACCCGGGACAGGGGGCGTCGACGAGCAGTACTTC.

Concerning this clonotype itself: Possible read error: a much larger clone is one base away. The chain has TRBV7-9 and TRBJ2-4; 7 positions match TRBD2. Germline lookup yields CDR1 SEHNR and CDR2 FQNEAQ (reference sequence). This CDR3 is 13 amino acids long. CDR3 residues: CASRGGAANSQYF. Here the CDR3 DNA reads TGTGCCAGCAGGGGAGGGGCCGCCAACAGTCAGTACTTC.

The chain carries TRBV12-3 or TRBV12-4 and TRBJ2-7, with 9 nucleotides matching TRBD1. The V gene end was trimmed by 6 bases and the J gene end by 3 bases; junction bases not matched to a gene: 6. The CDR3 has 14 amino acids. The CDR3 bases are TGTGCCAGCAGCTTACAGGGGGCATTCTACGAGCAGTACTTC. This codes for CASSLQGAFYEQYF.

This chain connects TRBV24-1 to TRBJ2-3; D not resolved. Germline V gives CDR1 KGHDR, CDR2 SFDVKD. The CDR3 loop spans 16 amino acids. Trimming removed 5 bases at V and 4 bases at J, with 18 bases between. CDR3 DNA: TGTGCCACCAGTGCGGTGGGCACCCGAAGCTCAGATACGCAGTATTTT. Its protein is CATSAVGTRSSDTQYF.

The chain has TRBV9 and TRBJ2-7; unclear D gene. Germline V gives CDR1 SGDLS, CDR2 YYNGEE. The V gene lost 0 bases and the J gene lost 5 bases, with 12 bases spanning the gap. This CDR3 is 14 amino acids long. CDR3 sequence (DNA): TGTGCCAGCAGCGTAGGTAACAGCCAGCACGAGCAGTACTTC. Amino acid sequence: CASSVGNSQHEQYF.

CDR3 residues: CASSPRTGFLTEQYF. As DNA, the CDR3 is TGTGCCAGCAGCCCCAGGACCGGCTTCTTGACCGAGCAGTACTTC. The rearrangement uses TRBV7-6 and TRBJ2-7, with D hard to call. The CDR3 is made up of 15 amino acids. Germline V gene lookup returns CDR1 SGHVS and CDR2 FNYEAQ. Between the trimmed V and J ends, which lost 5 bases and 6 bases, there was a span of 20 bases.

The chain joins TRBV5-6 to TRBJ2-3; D is perhaps TRBD1 (5 bases). CDR1 and CDR2 (germline): SGHDT, YYEEEE. The CDR3 loop spans 15 amino acids. V lost 1 base to trimming and J lost 2 bases, with 11 bases between them. This CDR3 reads CASSLIGAITDTQYF. The CDR3 DNA is TGTGCCAGCAGCTTGATTGGGGCTATCACAGATACGCAGTATTTT.

The rearrangement links TRBV6-1 to TRBJ2-5; TRBD1 aligns across 7 bases. With 6 bases clipped from V and 5 bases from J, the junction kept 9 bases outside the gene matches. CDR1 is MNHNS, CDR2 SASEGT, per germline. The CDR3 is 14 residues long. The CDR3 spells CASRQGGRWETQYF. DNA of the CDR3: TGTGCCAGCAGGCAAGGGGGCCGGTGGGAGACCCAGTACTTC.

The V and J genes are TRBV30 and TRBJ1-5; D is unclear. Germline V gene sequence: CDR1 GTSNPN, CDR2 SVGIG (reference sequence). The CDR3 loop spans 14 amino acids. V lost 0 bases and J lost 6, with 12 bases in between. CDR3 sequence (DNA): TGTGCCTGGAGTGTTGGCCAACCGGGTCAGCCCCAGCATTTT. Encoded protein: CAWSVGQPGQPQHF.

Here the CDR3 DNA reads TGTGCCAGCAGTCCTAGAGGGAGGGCCGACACCGGGGAGCTGTTTTTT. Amino acids: CASSPRGRADTGELFF. This chain connects TRBV3-1 to TRBJ2-2; 7 bases fit TRBD2. The CDR3 is 16 residues long. Germline CDR1 reads LGHDT; CDR2 reads YNNKEL (reference sequence). The trim removed 6 bases at V and 3 bases at J, leaving 10 bases unmatched.

This clonotype has more than one count but fewer than ten. V gene TRBV12-3 or TRBV12-4 combines with J gene TRBJ1-1; D remains unclear. The V end lost 7 bases, the J end lost 11 bases, and 14 bases lay between the germline ends. The CDR3 has 11 amino acids. CDR3: CASTRTQAAFF. As DNA, the CDR3 is TGTGCCAGCACTCGGACCCAAGCGGCTTTCTTT.

Ten or more counts support this clonotype. The CDR3 is CASSPGTSGGASYEQYF. The CDR3 DNA follows: TGTGCCAGCAGCCCTGGGACTAGCGGGGGGGCTTCCTACGAGCAGTACTTC. The chain uses TRBV7-8 and TRBJ2-7, with TRBD2 matching 16 bases. This CDR3 region has 17 residues. Looked up from germline, CDR1 is SGHVS and CDR2 is FQNEAQ. V shed 5 bases, J shed 1 base, and the junction held 5 bases outside the gene matches.

This clonotype was detected a few times. The chain carries TRBV25-1 and TRBJ2-7; the match to TRBD2 covers 9 bases. V gave up 7 bases and J gave up 3 bases; unmatched junction bases: 19. The length of the CDR3 is 18 residues. Germline V gives CDR1 MGHDK, CDR2 SYGVNS. As DNA, the CDR3 is TGTGCCAGCACTCCAGGGTGGGGGGGAACTAGCGGGTACTACGAGCAGTACTTC. Amino acid sequence: CASTPGWGGTSGYYEQYF.

This clonotype was detected only a few times. The V and J genes are TRBV20-1 and TRBJ1-4; TRBD1 matches 8 bases. Germline CDR1 reads DFQATT; CDR2 reads SNEGSKA (reference sequence). The V and J ends lost 6 bases and 0 bases, in that order; junction bases with no gene match: 6. The CDR3 sequence is 15 residues long. The CDR3 loop is CSAGQGGATNEKLFF. The CDR3 coding sequence is TGCAGTGCCGGACAGGGTGGAGCAACTAATGAAAAACTGTTTTTT.

The chain joins TRBV6-5 to TRBJ2-1, with 13 bases that match TRBD2. The trim removed 2 bases at V and 8 bases at J, leaving 9 bases unmatched. This CDR3 region has 17 residues. Germline CDR1 reads MNHEY; CDR2 reads SVGAGI. The CDR3 spells CASSYRPGLAGRDEQFF. In nucleotides, the CDR3 is TGTGCCAGCAGTTACCGTCCGGGACTAGCGGGAAGAGATGAGCAGTTCTTC.

The chain uses TRBV4-1 and TRBJ2-1, with 7 bases identical to TRBD2. V lost 4 bases, J lost 5 bases, and 2 bases stayed unmatched. The CDR3 has 13 amino acids. Germline CDR1 and CDR2: MGHRA and YSYEKL. DNA for the CDR3: TGCGCCAGCAGCCGGCGGGAGAACAATGAGCAGTTCTTC. Translated, it gives CASSRRENNEQFF.

Only a few counts were recorded for this clonotype. CDR3 sequence reads: CASSSATGALYGYTF. Here the CDR3 DNA reads TGTGCCAGCAGCTCAGCGACAGGGGCGCTGTATGGCTACACCTTC. The V call is TRBV7-9, the J call TRBJ1-2; 8 bases map to TRBD1. The V gene end was trimmed by 4 bases and the J gene end by 5 bases; junction bases not matched to a gene: 9. The CDR3 length is 15 residues. The V gene's germline CDR1 is SEHNR and CDR2 FQNEAQ (reference sequence).

In its sample, this clonotype was seen many times. The chain uses TRBV5-6 and TRBJ2-1, with unresolved D. V lost 0 bases and J lost 6, with 4 bases in between. CDR3 length: 12 amino acids. Per the germline V gene, CDR1 is SGHDT and CDR2 is YYEEEE. CDR3 in DNA: TGTGCCAGCAGCTTGGACGCCAATGAGCAGTTCTTC. This codes for CASSLDANEQFF.

V usage is TRBV6-6 and J usage is TRBJ2-5; 9 bases line up with TRBD2. The CDR3 sequence is 15 residues long. Unmatched junction bases numbered 10, after V lost 6 bases and J lost 5 bases. Germline V gene sequence: CDR1 MNHNY, CDR2 SVGAGI (reference sequence). Written as DNA, the CDR3 is TGTGCCAGCAGCCAAAGCGGGGGGATTGGGGAGACCCAGTACTTC. This codes for CASSQSGGIGETQYF.

This clonotype was seen only a few times. This rearrangement joins TRBV5-4 to TRBJ2-5; 10 bases line up with TRBD2. The CDR3 spans 15 residues. Trimming at V came to 1 base and at J to 5 bases, leaving 5 bases not matched to a gene. Germline values: CDR1 SGHNT, CDR2 YYREEE (reference sequence). CDR3 sequence (DNA): TGTGCCAGCAGCTTGCCAGCGGGAGGGCGTGAGACCCAGTACTTC. Its protein is CASSLPAGGRETQYF.

The chain joins TRBV7-2 to TRBJ1-1; 8 nucleotides agree with TRBD1. After removal of 1 base from V and 0 bases from J, the junction contained 13 bases not matched to a gene. This CDR3 comprises 19 residues. Looked up from germline, CDR1 is SGHTA and CDR2 is FQGNSA. The CDR3 DNA follows: TGTGCCAGCAGCTTAGGAAGGTCGGCAGGGGGCCTCGTGAACACTGAAGCTTTCTTT. Protein product: CASSLGRSAGGLVNTEAFF.